This T cell receptor beta chain emerged from a study of human T cells and chemical hapten exposure. Turning to the study itself: For sensitization, 2% DPC was applied to an approximately 2 cm by approximately 2 cm patch of upper inner arm skin.

Trimming took off 1 base at V and 0 bases at J, with 10 bases between the two ends. This CDR3 region has 15 residues. Germline V gene data show CDR1 as SQVTM and CDR2 as ANQGSEA. TCRdb re-called the RACE reads with MiXCR, one entry per CDR3 protein. The top ten clones hold roughly 2.5% of a sample with under 50,000 distinct CDR3 sequences, roughly 13% of them seen once. Time point specified: patch test 3, about 24 weeks after DPC sensitization. Treatment described: therapeutic diphenylcyclopropenone sensitization with weekly scalp DPC. Whole blood, unfractionated, served as the material for total RNA extraction. The donor pool consisted of alopecia patients aged 18 to 70 years, considered suitable for DPC. Many counts were recorded for this clonotype.

This specimen consisted of whole blood, obtained in connection with sensitization to the hapten diphenylcyclopropenone (DPC). V usage is TRBV29-1 and J usage is TRBJ2-1; D could derive from TRBD1 or TRBD2 (5 bases each). The TCR originated in a woman aged 40-49 years with alopecia areata. Some clones in this sample may be carry-over from other donors' samples. CDR3: CSVEGDASSYNEQFF. DNA of the CDR3: TGCAGCGTTGAAGGGGACGCCAGCTCCTACAATGAGCAGTTCTTC.